The clone carrying this TCR beta chain was picked up a small number of times. Its matching antigen is unknown. The data were taken from a study of blood T cells in healthy people across ages. Study results and caveats: Observed TCR beta diversity per million T cells went down as age went up. This fall followed a roughly linear course with age. Lack of knowledge of donor CMV status possibly confounded expanded clonotype changes.

Combining a sample-barcoded 5' primer with a J-beta primer mix, a second PCR ran for 7 to 11 cycles. From the 5' RACE reads, TCRdb called clonotypes with MiXCR, one entry per CDR3 protein. The table includes about 1.8 million distinct CDR3 sequences, roughly 50% detected once. Total RNA, at least 5.5 micrograms per sample, was extracted from PBMCs. The trim removed 4 bases at V and 8 bases at J, leaving 7 bases unmatched. The CDR3 consists of 13 residues. The clonotype originates from a woman in her thirties or forties in good health. The gene calls are TRBV12-3 or TRBV12-4 and TRBJ1-2; 7 bases match TRBD1. Input material: blood. This CDR3 reads CASSSRQGGGYTF. DNA for the CDR3: TGTGCCAGCAGTTCCCGACAGGGTGGGGGCTACACCTTC.